Presented here are 6 T cell receptor beta chains from one specimen sequenced in a study of blood T cell repertoires in COVID-19. Repertoires were generated with immunoSEQ multiplex PCR, while TCRdb's copy carries only in-frame clones and drops some. The sample holds about 260,000 clones; around 86% are singletons and the top ten take approximately 2%. Sequencing used PBMCs or T cells enriched from blood (not recorded which). The receptors here all came from a woman in her fifties or sixties who had recovered from COVID-19.

This clone was seen just once. The CDR3 sequence: CASSPRGTLPNEQFF. The CDR3 bases are TGTGCCAGCAGTCCCCGGGGAACCCTCCCCAATGAGCAGTTCTTC. This sequence joins TRBV27 and TRBJ2-1; TRBD2 might be the D (5 bases). V was shortened by 5 bases and J by 6 bases, with 17 bases between the two germline ends. The CDR3 length is 15 residues. Germline values: CDR1 MNHEY, CDR2 SMNVEV (reference sequence).

The CDR3 protein is CASSQTRNQPQHF. The CDR3 DNA follows: TGTGCCAGCAGCCAGACTAGGAATCAGCCCCAGCATTTT. The rearrangement uses TRBV3-1 (or the pseudogene TRBV3-2) and TRBJ1-5; D remains unclear. Germline-derived CDR1 and CDR2 are LGHDT and YNNKEL (reference sequence). The germline V and J ends were trimmed by 3 bases and 4 bases, with 7 bases remaining between them. The CDR3 is 13 amino acids.

The chain carries TRBV19 and TRBJ1-1, with D possibly matching TRBD1 (6 bases). CDR3 length: 14 amino acids. Germline V gene sequence: CDR1 LNHDA, CDR2 SQIVND (reference sequence). Trimming cost V 0 bases and J 8 bases, with 13 bases left between them. CDR3 sequence (DNA): TGTGCCAGTAGTATAGAAGCACAGGGAATCGAAGCTTTCTTT. Translation: CASSIEAQGIEAFF.

The chain joins TRBV2 to TRBJ1-1, with D possibly being TRBD1 (5 bases). The CDR3 sequence is 14 residues long. V lost 4 bases, J lost 4 bases, and 13 bases lay in between. CDR1 and CDR2 (germline): SNHLY, FYNNEI. The CDR3 DNA sequence: TGTGCCAGCAGTGGTTCGGGGGGTCGCACTGAAGCTTTCTTT. Translating it yields CASSGSGGRTEAFF.

In its sample, this clone was seen once. The chain has TRBV11-2 and TRBJ1-3; D not resolved. Germline V gene lookup returns CDR1 SGHAT and CDR2 FQNNGV. The CDR3 has 12 residues. V lost 1 base to trimming and J lost 4 bases, with 2 bases between them. CDR3 loop: CASSLAGNTIYF. The CDR3 nucleotides are TGTGCCAGCAGCTTAGCGGGAAACACCATATATTTT. Full variable domain (missing parts from reference TRBV11-2 and TRBJ1-3): EAGVAQSPRYKIIEKRQSVAFWCNPISGHATLYWYQQILGQGPKLLIQFQNNGVVDDSQLPKDRFSAERLKGVDSTLKIQPAKLEDSAVYLCASSLAGNTIYFGEGSWLTVV.

This clone was counted only a few times. The junction departs from the called germline gene at one end, perhaps through a read error. V gene TRBV25-1 combines with J gene TRBJ1-2; maybe TRBD1 (5 bases). CDR1 and CDR2 from the germline V gene are MGHDK and SYGVNS. This CDR3 has 13 amino acids. CDR3 coding DNA: TGCCACGATTTTACAGGAACTAACTATGGCTACACCTTC. Protein: CHDFTGTNYGYTF.